The clone carrying this T cell receptor beta chain was seen more than once but under ten times. The antigen is unknown. Cyclophosphamide on days +3 and +4 followed busulfan-fludarabine conditioning and a marrow graft. TCRdb's table, derived via immunoSEQ multiplex PCR, lists solely in-frame clones and lacks some. This sample carries some 5,500 clones, none of them present only once. The data derive from a study of T cells after posttransplantation cyclophosphamide. The V gene lost 0 bases and the J gene lost 2 bases, with 18 bases spanning the gap. The germline V gene has CDR1 KGHSH and CDR2 LQKENI. The CDR3 totals 18 residues. Overall study results and limits: TRB overlap between skin or GI tissue T cells and blood was limited. Recipient CMV seropositivity and CMV reactivation strongly tracked TRB clonality. Later blood repertoires were often dominated by clones from the donor CD8+ memory compartment.

This specimen was PBMCs, taken after allogeneic stem cell transplant with posttransplant cyclophosphamide. V is TRBV18 and J is TRBJ2-3; D is possibly TRBD1 (5 bases). The clonotype comes from a male patient aged 55-69 years who received an allogeneic stem cell transplant from a related donor, was CMV-positive, and had no GVHD. These T cells may partly come from the graft donor. CDR3 bases: TGTGCCAGCTCACCACCGGGCTGGCAGGACACAGACACAGATACGCAGTATTTT. Protein: CASSPPGWQDTDTDTQYF.